This T cell receptor beta chain was identified in a study of blood T cell repertoires in COVID-19. Study information: COVID-19 samples from acute and convalescent phases originated in the United States, Italy and Spain. T cells, B-cell-depleted T cells, or PBMCs supplied cDNA or gDNA.

In the original workflow: Cell counts per sample came from amplifying reference gene primers. Generated by immunoSEQ multiplex PCR, the TCRdb table keeps only in-frame clones and is missing some. The V and J calls and the clone size are those of that table, but D and trimming were determined from the DNA. In the table there are more than 150,000 clones, 90% to 95% of which are singletons. While infection was still active, Seattle patients were enrolled and then followed longitudinally. The CDR3 is made up of 13 amino acids. Germline CDR1 reads SGHAT; CDR2 reads FQNNGV. Trimming cost V 6 bases and J 6 bases; bases outside gene matches: 6.

The specimen was peripheral blood. The TCR was taken from a man aged 25-45 years with COVID-19, enrolled during active disease. V usage is TRBV11-2 and J usage is TRBJ2-3; 7 bases line up with TRBD2. CDR3 in amino acids: CASRSGTTDTQYF. CDR3 sequence (DNA): TGTGCCAGCAGATCCGGGACTACCGATACGCAGTATTTT.